These 3 T cell receptor beta chains were all obtained from the same sample, sequenced in a study of T cell responses to AZD1222 COVID-19 vaccine. Profiling relied on immunoSEQ multiplex PCR, and the TCRdb table lists in-frame clones only, not all of them. The table lists 130,000 to 150,000 clones, 88% of them singletons. Material: peripheral blood, obtained on day 0 of AZD1222 vaccination. These receptors originate from an adult in good health.

This clone was seen just once. The V call is TRBV7-3, the J call TRBJ2-7; D is unclear. V was pared by 5 bases and J by 1 base, with 9 bases between. The CDR3 extends over 13 amino acids. Germline assignment: CDR1 SGHTA and CDR2 FQGTGA. In DNA, the CDR3 is TGTGCCAGCAGCAAAGGCAGGTCCTACGAGCAGTACTTC. This gives the protein CASSKGRSYEQYF.

The chain uses TRBV4-1 and TRBJ1-1; tentative D call: TRBD1 (6 bases). Deletions cut 3 bases from V and 1 base from J, with 9 bases between. The CDR3 has 14 residues. The germline gives CDR1 MGHRA, CDR2 YSYEKL. CDR3 bases: TGCGCCAGCAGCCACCTGACAGGGAACACTGAAGCTTTCTTT. As protein: CASSHLTGNTEAFF.

The V call is TRBV30, the J call TRBJ1-1; D unclear. From germline, CDR1 is GTSNPN and CDR2 SVGIG (reference sequence). This CDR3 is built from 13 residues. Trimming took 2 bases from V and 2 from J, leaving 9 bases between them. The chain's CDR3 is CAWSRDFNTEAFF. As DNA, the CDR3 is TGTGCCTGGAGTCGTGACTTCAACACTGAAGCTTTCTTT.